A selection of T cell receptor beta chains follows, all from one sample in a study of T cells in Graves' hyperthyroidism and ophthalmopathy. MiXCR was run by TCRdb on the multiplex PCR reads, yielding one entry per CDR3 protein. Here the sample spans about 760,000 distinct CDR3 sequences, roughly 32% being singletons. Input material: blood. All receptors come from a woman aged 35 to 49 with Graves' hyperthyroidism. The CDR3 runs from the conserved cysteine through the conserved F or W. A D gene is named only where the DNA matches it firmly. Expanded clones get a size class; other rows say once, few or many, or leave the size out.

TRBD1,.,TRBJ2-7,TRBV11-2,CASSASPGTGSYEQYF,TGTGCCAGCAGCGCCTCCCCCGGGACAGGGTCCTACGAGCAGTACTTC
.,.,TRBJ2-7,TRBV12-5,CASGLYHTPYEQYF,TGTGCTAGTGGTTTGTACCACACTCCCTACGAGCAGTACTTC
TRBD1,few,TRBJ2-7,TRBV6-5,CASSKGGSDEQYF,TGTGCCAGCAGCAAAGGGGGCTCGGACGAGCAGTACTTC
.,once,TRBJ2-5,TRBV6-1,CASSESYVQETQYF,TGTGCCAGCAGTGAAAGCTACGTCCAAGAGACCCAGTACTTC
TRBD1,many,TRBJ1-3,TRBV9,CASSVQGVSGNTIYF,TGTGCCAGCAGCGTACAGGGGGTCTCTGGAAACACCATATATTTT
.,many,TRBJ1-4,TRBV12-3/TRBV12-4,CASSRGEKLFF,TGTGCCAGCAGCCGGGGCGAAAAACTGTTTTTT
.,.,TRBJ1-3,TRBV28,CASRNSDGLGNTIYF,TGTGCCAGCAGAAACTCGGATGGCTTGGGTAACACCATATATTTT
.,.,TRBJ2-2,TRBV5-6,CASSFPFLGNTGELFF,TGTGCCAGCAGCTTTCCCTTTTTAGGGAACACCGGGGAGCTGTTTTTT
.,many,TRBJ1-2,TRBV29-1,CSVAGRGPTYGYTF,TGCAGCGTTGCGGGCAGGGGCCCGACCTATGGCTACACCTTC
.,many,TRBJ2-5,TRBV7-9,CASSSTSHETQYF,TGTGCCAGCAGCTCCACCAGTCATGAGACCCAGTACTTC
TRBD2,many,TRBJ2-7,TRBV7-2,CASSLTSDSYEQYF,TGTGCCAGCAGCCTGACTAGCGACTCCTACGAGCAGTACTTC
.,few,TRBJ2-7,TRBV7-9,CASSVAPAYEQYF,TGTGCCAGCTCCGTGGCTCCGGCCTACGAGCAGTACTTC
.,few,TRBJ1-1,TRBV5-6,CASSLSWVAEAFF,TGTGCCAGCAGCTTGTCCTGGGTCGCTGAAGCTTTCTTT
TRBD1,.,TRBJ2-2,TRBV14,CASSQLTGNFAGELFF,TGTGCCAGCAGCCAATTGACAGGGAATTTCGCCGGGGAGCTGTTTTTT
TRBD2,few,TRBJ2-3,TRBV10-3,CAISDAGGSDTQYF,TGTGCCATCAGTGACGCGGGGGGTTCAGATACGCAGTATTTT
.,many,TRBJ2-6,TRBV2,CASSRRVRGSLSGANVLTF,TGTGCCAGCAGCCGCAGGGTTAGGGGATCCCTCTCTGGGGCCAACGTCCTGACTTTC
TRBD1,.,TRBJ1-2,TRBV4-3,CASSTSTGVYYGYTF,TGCGCCAGCTCCACTTCGACAGGGGTATACTATGGCTACACCTTC
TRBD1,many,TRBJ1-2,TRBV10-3,CAISERDSKAYGYTF,TGTGCCATCAGTGAAAGGGACAGTAAAGCCTATGGCTACACCTTC
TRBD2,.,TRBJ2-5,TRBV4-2,CASSREAGVWQETQYF,TGTGCCAGCAGCCGAGAAGCGGGAGTATGGCAAGAGACCCAGTACTTC
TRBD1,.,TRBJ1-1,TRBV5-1,CASSLRQTGAEAFF,TGCGCCAGCAGCTTGCGGCAAACAGGGGCTGAAGCTTTCTTT
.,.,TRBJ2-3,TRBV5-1,CASSFRGSDTQYF,TGCGCCAGCAGCTTTAGGGGATCAGATACGCAGTATTTT
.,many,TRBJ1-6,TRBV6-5,CASSQRPLTPIVTSLHF,TGTGCCAGCAGTCAGCGACCCTTAACTCCTATCGTGACGTCCCTCCACTTT
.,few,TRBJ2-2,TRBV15,CATSSPWAANTGELFF,TGTGCCACCAGCAGTCCCTGGGCAGCGAACACCGGGGAGCTGTTTTTT
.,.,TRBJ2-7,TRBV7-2,CANSSISYEQYF,TGTGCCAACAGTTCCATTTCCTACGAGCAGTACTTC
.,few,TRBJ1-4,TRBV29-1,CSVEGTDQNEKLFF,TGCAGCGTTGAAGGGACAGACCAAAATGAAAAACTGTTTTTT
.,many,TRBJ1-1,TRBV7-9,CASSLMNPEAFF,TGTGCCAGCAGCTTAATGAATCCTGAAGCTTTCTTT